This T cell receptor beta chain was observed in a study of blood T cell repertoires in COVID-19. As for the study in general: Acute and convalescent COVID-19 samples came from the United States, Italy and Spain. Sources were T cells, B-cell-depleted T cells, or PBMCs; the material itself was cDNA or gDNA.

Germline-derived CDR1 and CDR2 are SEHNR and FQNEAQ (reference sequence). The length of the CDR3 is 15 residues. The ends lost 4 bases at V and 7 bases at J; junction bases unmatched: 6. Per the original data handling: It was from reference gene primer amplification that nucleated cell counts were estimated. Sequencing was performed with immunoSEQ multiplex PCR; in TCRdb, only in-frame clones are kept and a portion is missing. The V and J calls and clone size were taken over from that table, and D and trimming were inferred from the DNA. The data show fewer than 250,000 clones, with around four fifths seen just once and approximately 8% held by the top ten.

The source is a woman in her 50s with active or convalescent COVID-19. The gene calls are TRBV7-9 and TRBJ1-6; TRBD1 matches 8 bases. Sequencing used peripheral blood. The CDR3 DNA reads TGTGCCAGCAGCTCTTCCGGGACAGGAAATTCACCCCTCCACTTT. It yields the protein CASSSSGTGNSPLHF.